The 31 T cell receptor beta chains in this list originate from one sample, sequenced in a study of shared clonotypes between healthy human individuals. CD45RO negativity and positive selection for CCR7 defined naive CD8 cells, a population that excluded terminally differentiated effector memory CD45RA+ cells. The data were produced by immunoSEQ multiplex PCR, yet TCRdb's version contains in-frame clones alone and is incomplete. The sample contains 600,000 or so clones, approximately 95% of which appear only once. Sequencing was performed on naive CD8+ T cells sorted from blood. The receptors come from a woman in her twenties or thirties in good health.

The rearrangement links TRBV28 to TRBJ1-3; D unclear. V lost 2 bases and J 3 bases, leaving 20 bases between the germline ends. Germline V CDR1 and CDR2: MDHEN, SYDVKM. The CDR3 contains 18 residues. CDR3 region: CASSLARRGLMIGNTIYF. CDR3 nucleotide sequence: TGTGCCAGCAGTTTAGCCAGGCGCGGGCTAATGATTGGAAACACCATATATTTT.

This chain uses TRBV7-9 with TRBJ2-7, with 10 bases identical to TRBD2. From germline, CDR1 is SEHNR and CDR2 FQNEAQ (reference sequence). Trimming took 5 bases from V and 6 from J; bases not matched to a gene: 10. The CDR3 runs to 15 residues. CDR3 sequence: CASSLPAGGYFEQYF. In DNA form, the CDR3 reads TGTGCCAGCAGCCTACCAGCGGGAGGGTACTTCGAGCAGTACTTC.

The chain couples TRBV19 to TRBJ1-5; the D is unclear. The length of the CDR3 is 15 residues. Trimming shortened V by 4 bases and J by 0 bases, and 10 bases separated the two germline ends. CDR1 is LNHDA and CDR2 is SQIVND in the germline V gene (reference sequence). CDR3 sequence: CASSRVLYSNQPQHF. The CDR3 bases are TGTGCCAGTAGTAGGGTACTTTATAGCAATCAGCCCCAGCATTTT.

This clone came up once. This chain's CDR3 is CASRGLGVDTQYF. The CDR3 nucleotides are TGTGCCAGTAGAGGGTTGGGGGTAGATACGCAGTATTTT. The chain uses TRBV19 and TRBJ2-3; TRBD1 or TRBD2 may be the D gene (5 bases each). The CDR3 length is 13 residues. CDR1 LNHDA and CDR2 SQIVND come from the germline V gene (reference sequence). Trimming removed 6 bases at V and 5 bases at J, with 12 bases between. Combining the CDR3 with reference TRBV19 and TRBJ2-3 gives the whole variable domain DGGITQSPKYLFRKEGQNVTLSCEQNLNHDAMYWYRQDPGQGLRLIYYSQIVNDFQKGDIAEGYSVSREKKESFPLTVTSAQKNPTAFYLCASRGLGVDTQYFGPGTRLTVL.

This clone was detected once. CDR3 DNA sequence: TGTGCCAGCAGCTTAAGCCGAGCCGGGACAGACGACGAGCAGTACTTC. Translated, it gives CASSLSRAGTDDEQYF. This chain links TRBV13 with TRBJ2-7; TRBD1 aligns across 7 bases. This CDR3 region has 16 residues. Germline V gene lookup returns CDR1 PRHDT and CDR2 FYEKMQ (reference sequence). J was trimmed by 5 bases and V by 2 bases; bases with no gene match: 12.

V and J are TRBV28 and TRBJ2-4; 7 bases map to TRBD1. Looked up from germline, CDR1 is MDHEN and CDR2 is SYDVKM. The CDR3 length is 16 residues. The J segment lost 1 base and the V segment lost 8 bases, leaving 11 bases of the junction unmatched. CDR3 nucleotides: TGTGCCAGCGCCGACAGGGTGGAATTGGCCAAAAACATTCAGTACTTC. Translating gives CASADRVELAKNIQYF. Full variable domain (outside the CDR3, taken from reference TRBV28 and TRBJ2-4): DVKVTQSSRYLVKRTGEKVFLECVQDMDHENMFWYRQDPGLGLRLIYFSYDVKMKEKGDIPEGYSVSREKKERFSLILESASTNQTSMYLCASADRVELAKNIQYFGAGTRLSVL.

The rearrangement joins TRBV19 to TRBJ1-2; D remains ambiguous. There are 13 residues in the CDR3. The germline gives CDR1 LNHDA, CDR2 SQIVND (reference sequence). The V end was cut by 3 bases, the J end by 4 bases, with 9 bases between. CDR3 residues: CASSIGELYGYTF. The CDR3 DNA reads TGTGCCAGTAGTATTGGGGAGCTCTATGGCTACACCTTC.

Here the CDR3 reads CASRGAGGYQPQHF. For the CDR3, the DNA is TGTGCCAGTAGAGGGGCGGGGGGCTATCAGCCCCAGCATTTT. The genes are TRBV19 and TRBJ1-5, with TRBD1 as a possible D gene (6 bases). This CDR3 is built from 14 residues. V dropped 6 bases and J dropped 5 bases, with 14 bases sitting between them. Germline CDR1 reads LNHDA; CDR2 reads SQIVND (reference sequence).

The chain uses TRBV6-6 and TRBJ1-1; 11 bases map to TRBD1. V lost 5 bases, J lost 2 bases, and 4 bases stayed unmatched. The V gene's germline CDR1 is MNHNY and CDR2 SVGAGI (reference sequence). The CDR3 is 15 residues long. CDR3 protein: CASSRDRGANTEAFF. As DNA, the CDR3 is TGTGCCAGCAGTAGGGACAGGGGGGCTAACACTGAAGCTTTCTTT.

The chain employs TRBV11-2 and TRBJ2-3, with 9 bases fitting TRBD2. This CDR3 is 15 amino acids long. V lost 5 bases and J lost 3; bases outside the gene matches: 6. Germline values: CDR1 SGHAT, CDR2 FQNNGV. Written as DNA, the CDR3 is TGTGCCAGCAGCAGTAGCGGGAGTAGGACAGATACGCAGTATTTT. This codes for CASSSSGSRTDTQYF. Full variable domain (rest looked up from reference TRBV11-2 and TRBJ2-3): EAGVAQSPRYKIIEKRQSVAFWCNPISGHATLYWYQQILGQGPKLLIQFQNNGVVDDSQLPKDRFSAERLKGVDSTLKIQPAKLEDSAVYLCASSSSGSRTDTQYFGPGTRLTVL.

CDR3 amino acids: CAWEPKPPGEQFF. CDR3 DNA: TGTGCCTGGGAACCCAAACCCCCTGGTGAGCAGTTCTTC. The chain carries TRBV30 and TRBJ2-1; D remains unclear. Germline V CDR1 and CDR2: GTSNPN, SVGIG (reference sequence). Trimming removed 5 bases at V and 9 bases at J, with 17 bases between. CDR3 length: 13 amino acids.

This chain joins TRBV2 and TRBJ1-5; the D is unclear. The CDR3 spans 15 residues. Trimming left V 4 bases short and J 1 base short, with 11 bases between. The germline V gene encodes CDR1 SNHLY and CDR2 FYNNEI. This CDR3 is CASSVSGESNQPQHF. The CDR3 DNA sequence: TGTGCCAGCAGTGTAAGCGGAGAGAGCAATCAGCCCCAGCATTTT.

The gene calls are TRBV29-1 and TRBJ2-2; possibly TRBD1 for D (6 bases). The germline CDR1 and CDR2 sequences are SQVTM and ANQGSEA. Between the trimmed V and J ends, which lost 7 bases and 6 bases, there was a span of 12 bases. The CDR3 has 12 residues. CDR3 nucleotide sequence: TGCAGCGGTCATACAGGGTCCGGGGAGCTGTTTTTT. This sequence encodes CSGHTGSGELFF.

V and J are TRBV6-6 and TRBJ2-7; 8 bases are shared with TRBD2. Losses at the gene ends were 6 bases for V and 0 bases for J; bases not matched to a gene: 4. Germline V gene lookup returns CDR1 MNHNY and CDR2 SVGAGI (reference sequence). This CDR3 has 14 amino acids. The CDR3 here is CASSQRELSYEQYF. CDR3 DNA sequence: TGTGCCAGCAGCCAGCGGGAGCTCTCCTACGAGCAGTACTTC.

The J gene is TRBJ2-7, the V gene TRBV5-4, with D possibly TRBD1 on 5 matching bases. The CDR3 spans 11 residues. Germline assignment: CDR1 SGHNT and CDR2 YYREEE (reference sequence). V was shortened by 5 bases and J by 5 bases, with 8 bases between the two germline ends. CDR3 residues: CASRTANEQYF. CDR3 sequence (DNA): TGTGCCAGCAGGACAGCCAACGAGCAGTACTTC.

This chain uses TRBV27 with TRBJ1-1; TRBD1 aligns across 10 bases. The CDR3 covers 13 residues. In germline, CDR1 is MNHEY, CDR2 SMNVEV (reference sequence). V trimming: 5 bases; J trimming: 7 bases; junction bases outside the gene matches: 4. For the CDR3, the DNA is TGTGCCAGCAGTGACAGGGGGCAAGGTGAAGCTTTCTTT. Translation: CASSDRGQGEAFF.

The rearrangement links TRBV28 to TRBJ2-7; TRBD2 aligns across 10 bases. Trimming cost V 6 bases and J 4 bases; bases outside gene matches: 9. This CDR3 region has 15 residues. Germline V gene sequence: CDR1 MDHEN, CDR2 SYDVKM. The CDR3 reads CASSQESGRVYEQYF. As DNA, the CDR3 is TGTGCCAGCAGCCAGGAGAGCGGGAGGGTATACGAGCAGTACTTC. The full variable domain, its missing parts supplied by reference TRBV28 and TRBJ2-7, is DVKVTQSSRYLVKRTGEKVFLECVQDMDHENMFWYRQDPGLGLRLIYFSYDVKMKEKGDIPEGYSVSREKKERFSLILESASTNQTSMYLCASSQESGRVYEQYFGPGTRLTVT.

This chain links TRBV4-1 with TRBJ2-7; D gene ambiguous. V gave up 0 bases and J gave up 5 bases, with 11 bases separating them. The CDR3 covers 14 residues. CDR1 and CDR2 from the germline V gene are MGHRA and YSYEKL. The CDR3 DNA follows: TGCGCCAGCAGCCAAGACGGGCTGGGCAACGAGCAGTACTTC. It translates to CASSQDGLGNEQYF.

The CDR3 DNA sequence: TGTGCCTCCCGCACCGGAAGCTCCTACGAGCAGTACTTC. Its protein is CASRTGSSYEQYF. The V call is TRBV28, the J call TRBJ2-7; D ambiguous. The germline gives CDR1 MDHEN, CDR2 SYDVKM. The CDR3 spans 13 residues. V was trimmed by 11 bases and J by 0 bases, leaving 14 bases between them.

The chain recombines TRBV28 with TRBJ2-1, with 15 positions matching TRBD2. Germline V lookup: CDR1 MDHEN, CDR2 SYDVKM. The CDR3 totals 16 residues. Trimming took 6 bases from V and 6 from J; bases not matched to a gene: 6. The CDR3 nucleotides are TGTGCCAGCAGCTCTTGGACTAGCGGGAGGGCCAATGAGCAGTTCTTC. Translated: CASSSWTSGRANEQFF.

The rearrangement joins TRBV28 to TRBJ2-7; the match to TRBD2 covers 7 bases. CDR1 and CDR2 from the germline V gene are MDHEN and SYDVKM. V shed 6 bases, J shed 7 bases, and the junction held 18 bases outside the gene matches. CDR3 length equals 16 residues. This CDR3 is CASSPLIPSGVGEQYF. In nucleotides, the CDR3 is TGTGCCAGCAGCCCTCTTATACCTAGCGGAGTCGGGGAGCAGTACTTC.

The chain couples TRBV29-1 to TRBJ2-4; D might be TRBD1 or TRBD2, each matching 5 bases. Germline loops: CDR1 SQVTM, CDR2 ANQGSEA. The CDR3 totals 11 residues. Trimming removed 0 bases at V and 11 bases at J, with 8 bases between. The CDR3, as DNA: TGCAGCGTTGAAGATCTGGGGGTTCAGTACTTC. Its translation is CSVEDLGVQYF.

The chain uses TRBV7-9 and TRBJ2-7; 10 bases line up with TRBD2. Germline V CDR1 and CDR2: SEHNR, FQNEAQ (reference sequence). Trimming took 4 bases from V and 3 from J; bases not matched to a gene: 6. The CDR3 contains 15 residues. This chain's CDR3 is CASSSFSGGIYEQYF. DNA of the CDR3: TGTGCCAGCAGCTCTTTTAGCGGGGGGATCTACGAGCAGTACTTC.

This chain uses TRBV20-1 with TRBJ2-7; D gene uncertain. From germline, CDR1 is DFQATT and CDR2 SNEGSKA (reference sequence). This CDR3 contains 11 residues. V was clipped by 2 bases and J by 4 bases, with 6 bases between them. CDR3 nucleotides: TGCAGTGCTAGACCCCAGTACGAGCAGTACTTC. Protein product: CSARPQYEQYF.

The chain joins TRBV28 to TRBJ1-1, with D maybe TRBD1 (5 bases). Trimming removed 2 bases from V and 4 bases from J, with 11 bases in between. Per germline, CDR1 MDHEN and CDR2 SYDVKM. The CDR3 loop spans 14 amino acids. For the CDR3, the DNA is TGTGCCAGCAGTTTAGGGGGGAAGGGCACTGAAGCTTTCTTT. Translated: CASSLGGKGTEAFF.

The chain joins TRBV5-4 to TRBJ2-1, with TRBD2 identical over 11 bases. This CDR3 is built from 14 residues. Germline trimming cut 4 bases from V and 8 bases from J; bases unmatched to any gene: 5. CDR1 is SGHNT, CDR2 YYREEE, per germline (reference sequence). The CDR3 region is CASSILSGRDEQFF. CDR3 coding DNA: TGTGCCAGCAGCATCCTTAGCGGGAGGGATGAGCAGTTCTTC.

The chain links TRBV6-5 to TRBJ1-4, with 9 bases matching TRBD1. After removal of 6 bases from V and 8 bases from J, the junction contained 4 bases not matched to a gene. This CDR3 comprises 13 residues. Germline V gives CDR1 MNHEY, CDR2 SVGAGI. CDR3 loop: CASRQGAEEKLFF. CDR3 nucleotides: TGTGCCAGCAGACAGGGGGCCGAGGAAAAACTGTTTTTT.

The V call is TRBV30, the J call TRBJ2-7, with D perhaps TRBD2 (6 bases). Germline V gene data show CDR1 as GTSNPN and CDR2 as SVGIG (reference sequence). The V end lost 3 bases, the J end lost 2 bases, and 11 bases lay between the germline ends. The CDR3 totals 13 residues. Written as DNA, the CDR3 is TGTGCCTGGAGCGAGGGGAGGACCTACGAGCAGTACTTC. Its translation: CAWSEGRTYEQYF.

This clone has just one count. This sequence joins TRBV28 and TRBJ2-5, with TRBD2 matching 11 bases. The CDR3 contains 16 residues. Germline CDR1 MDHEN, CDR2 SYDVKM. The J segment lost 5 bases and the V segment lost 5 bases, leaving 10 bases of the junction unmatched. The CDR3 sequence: CASSPVAGGPQETQYF. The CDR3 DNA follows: TGTGCCAGCAGTCCCGTAGCGGGAGGGCCACAGGAGACCCAGTACTTC.

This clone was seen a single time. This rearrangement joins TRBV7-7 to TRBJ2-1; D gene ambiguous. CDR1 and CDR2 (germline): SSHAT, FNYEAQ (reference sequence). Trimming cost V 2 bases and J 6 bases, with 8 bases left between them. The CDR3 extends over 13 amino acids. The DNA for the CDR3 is TGTGCCAGCAGCTTATCGGGCATCAATGAGCAGTTCTTC. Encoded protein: CASSLSGINEQFF.

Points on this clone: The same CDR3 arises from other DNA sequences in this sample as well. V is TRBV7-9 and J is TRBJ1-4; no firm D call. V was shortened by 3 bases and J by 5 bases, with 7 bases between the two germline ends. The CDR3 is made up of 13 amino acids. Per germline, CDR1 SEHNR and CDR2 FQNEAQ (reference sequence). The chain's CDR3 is CASSLGGNEKLFF. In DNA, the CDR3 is TGTGCCAGCAGCTTGGGAGGGAATGAAAAACTGTTTTTT. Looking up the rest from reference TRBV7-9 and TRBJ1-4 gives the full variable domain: DTGVSQNPRHKITKRGQNVTFRCDPISEHNRLYWYRQTLGQGPEFLTYFQNEAQLEKSRLLSDRFSAERPKGSFSTLEIQRTEQGDSAMYLCASSLGGNEKLFFGSGTQLSVL.